A single sample gave rise to the 20 T cell receptor beta chains below, sequenced in a study of OX40 agonist ivuxolimab in advanced cancers. TCRdb's table, derived via immunoSEQ multiplex PCR, lists solely in-frame clones and lacks some. The sample consists of some 19,000 clones, about 70% of them appearing once. The specimen was CD4+ or CD8+ T cells sorted from blood, collected in a trial of the OX40 agonist ivuxolimab. All receptors come from an adult with an advanced solid tumor such as melanoma, head and neck, liver or kidney cancer.

The chain employs TRBV6-1 and TRBJ2-7, with 8 bases that match TRBD2. Germline CDR1 and CDR2: MNHNS and SASEGT. Unmatched junction bases numbered 12, after V lost 2 bases and J lost 3 bases. The CDR3 has 17 residues. In nucleotides, the CDR3 is TGTGCCAGCAGTGAACTCGACGCGGGACTAGGGAGCTACGAGCAGTACTTC. Translation gives CASSELDAGLGSYEQYF.

The gene calls are TRBV5-1 and TRBJ2-1, with 10 bases that match TRBD1. Germline V gene sequence: CDR1 SGHRS, CDR2 YFSETQ. This CDR3 has 17 amino acids. The V and J ends lost 4 bases and 0 bases, in that order; junction bases with no gene match: 7. The CDR3 sequence: CASSLGTGDSSYNEQFF. DNA for the CDR3: TGCGCCAGCAGCCTGGGGACAGGGGATAGCTCCTACAATGAGCAGTTCTTC.

The chain uses TRBV13 and TRBJ2-5; TRBD1 is a possible D gene (6 bases). The V end was cut by 5 bases, the J end by 2 bases, with 21 bases between. CDR3 size: 17 residues. CDR1 is PRHDT and CDR2 is FYEKMQ in the germline V gene (reference sequence). CDR3 DNA: TGTGCCAGCAGCGCCCGGGGACACAATGGGCGGCAAGAGACCCAGTACTTC. Residues: CASSARGHNGRQETQYF.

The chain employs TRBV19 and TRBJ2-2; D assignment may be TRBD1 or TRBD2 (5 bases each). V was clipped by 9 bases and J by 4 bases, with 24 bases between them. The germline V gene encodes CDR1 LNHDA and CDR2 SQIVND (reference sequence). The CDR3 loop spans 17 amino acids. This chain's CDR3 is CASIQLDKLGGTGELFF. The CDR3 DNA reads TGTGCCAGCATACAATTGGACAAACTTGGGGGCACCGGGGAGCTGTTTTTT.

The chain has TRBV28 and TRBJ1-2; D gene ambiguous. This CDR3 is 11 amino acids long. The V end was cut by 10 bases, the J end by 1 base, with 7 bases between. The germline V gene encodes CDR1 MDHEN and CDR2 SYDVKM. The CDR3 DNA sequence: TGTGCCACTTCTGTTAACTATGGCTACACCTTC. Its translation is CATSVNYGYTF.

This sequence joins TRBV21-1 and TRBJ1-1; TRBD1 is the table's D call, not checked against the DNA. TRBV21-1 is designated a pseudogene. The CDR3 sequence is 14 residues long. CDR3 protein: CASSRWTGTTEAFF. The CDR3 DNA reads TGTGCCAGCAGCAGATGGACAGGGACGACTGAAGCTTTCTTT.

V gene TRBV28 combines with J gene TRBJ2-7; TRBD2 aligns across 10 bases. V shed 5 bases, J shed 3 bases, and the junction held 7 bases outside the gene matches. This CDR3 comprises 15 residues. The germline V gene encodes CDR1 MDHEN and CDR2 SYDVKM. Here the CDR3 reads CASSPLSSGSYEQYF. DNA of the CDR3: TGTGCCAGCAGTCCCCTTTCTAGCGGGAGCTACGAGCAGTACTTC.

The rearrangement uses TRBV29-1 and TRBJ2-2, with 8 bases matching TRBD2. Germline V gene sequence: CDR1 SQVTM, CDR2 ANQGSEA. The CDR3 has 18 residues. V shed 4 bases and J 2 bases; nucleotides not matched to a gene: 15. The chain's CDR3 is CSVGPASGLSHNTGELFF. For the CDR3, the DNA is TGCAGCGTTGGTCCCGCTAGCGGGTTGAGTCATAACACCGGGGAGCTGTTTTTT.

This sequence joins TRBV4-2 and TRBJ2-1; 7 nucleotides align to TRBD1. V was clipped by 0 bases and J by 2 bases; unmatched bases: 7. The CDR3 totals 17 residues. Looked up from germline, CDR1 is LGHNA and CDR2 is YNFKEQ. The CDR3 DNA is TGTGCCAGCAGCCAAGATCAGAGTGGGACAGCCTACAATGAGCAGTTCTTC. Protein product: CASSQDQSGTAYNEQFF.

In its sample, this clone ranks as medium-sized (0.01 to 0.1%). The chain joins TRBV18 to TRBJ2-2; TRBD2 aligns across 7 bases. The germline gives CDR1 KGHSH, CDR2 LQKENI. J lost 6 bases, V lost 3 bases, and 10 bases had no gene match. The CDR3 totals 16 residues. The CDR3 here is CASSPSGLVEAGELFF. In nucleotides, the CDR3 is TGTGCCAGCTCACCCTCTGGACTAGTCGAGGCCGGGGAGCTGTTTTTT. The variable domain in full, with the rest retrieved from reference TRBV18 and TRBJ2-2, is NAGVMQNPRHLVRRRGQEARLRCSPMKGHSHVYWYRQLPEEGLKFMVYLQKENIIDESGMPKERFSAEFPKEGPSILRIQQVVRGDSAAYFCASSPSGLVEAGELFFGEGSRLTVL.

V usage is TRBV10-1 and J usage is TRBJ2-1; 9 nucleotides agree with TRBD1. Germline CDR1 and CDR2: WNHNN and SYGVQD (reference sequence). V shed 2 bases, J shed 7 bases, and the junction held 9 bases outside the gene matches. The CDR3 has 16 residues. The CDR3 sequence: CASSEVGGQGGNEQFF. CDR3 nucleotides: TGCGCCAGCAGTGAGGTGGGGGGACAGGGCGGGAATGAGCAGTTCTTC.

This chain uses TRBV11-2 with TRBJ2-3; TRBD2 matches 12 bases. Unmatched junction bases numbered 13, after V lost 6 bases and J lost 6 bases. Germline assignment: CDR1 SGHAT and CDR2 FQNNGV. This CDR3 has 17 amino acids. The CDR3 bases are TGTGCCAGCAGTCTAATCGGGTACGGACTAGCGGGGGATACGCAGTATTTT. As protein: CASSLIGYGLAGDTQYF.

This clone was observed many times. The V and J genes are TRBV5-6 and TRBJ2-7; D remains unclear. Germline loops: CDR1 SGHDT, CDR2 YYEEEE. The CDR3 is 11 residues long. The V end was cut by 0 bases, the J end by 3 bases, with 1 base between. The CDR3 region has the DNA TGTGCCAGCAGCTTGGGCTACGAGCAGTACTTC. Residues: CASSLGYEQYF. The full variable domain, its missing parts supplied by reference TRBV5-6 and TRBJ2-7, is DAGVTQSPTHLIKTRGQQVTLRCSPKSGHDTVSWYQQALGQGPQFIFQYYEEEERQRGNFPDRFSGHQFPNYSSELNVNALLLGDSALYLCASSLGYEQYFGPGTRLTVT.

V is TRBV5-1 and J is TRBJ1-1; no clear D. V gave up 0 bases and J gave up 7 bases, with 7 bases separating them. The CDR3 extends over 12 amino acids. Germline V gene sequence: CDR1 SGHRS, CDR2 YFSETQ. This CDR3 reads CASSLGTDEAFF. CDR3 DNA sequence: TGCGCCAGCAGCTTGGGAACAGATGAAGCTTTCTTT.

The chain carries TRBV7-9 and TRBJ2-2; maybe TRBD2 (5 bases). This CDR3 is built from 13 residues. Trimming removed 6 bases at V and 4 bases at J, with 9 bases between. Germline values: CDR1 SEHNR, CDR2 FQNEAQ (reference sequence). The CDR3, as DNA: TGTGCCAGCAGAAGGAGCGGCACCGGGGAGCTGTTTTTT. This gives the protein CASRRSGTGELFF. Full variable domain (missing parts from reference TRBV7-9 and TRBJ2-2): DTGVSQNPRHKITKRGQNVTFRCDPISEHNRLYWYRQTLGQGPEFLTYFQNEAQLEKSRLLSDRFSAERPKGSFSTLEIQRTEQGDSAMYLCASRRSGTGELFFGEGSRLTVL.

The chain carries TRBV2 and TRBJ1-1; 9 bases fit TRBD1. V lost 3 bases and J lost 5; bases outside the gene matches: 7. This CDR3 is 15 amino acids long. CDR1 is SNHLY and CDR2 is FYNNEI in the germline V gene. The CDR3 DNA is TGTGCCAGCAGTGATCCGGGACAGGGAAGAACTGAAGCTTTCTTT. The encoded protein is CASSDPGQGRTEAFF.

This clone counts as medium-sized (0.01 to 0.1%). The V and J genes are TRBV6-1 and TRBJ1-5; a weak D match, TRBD1 (5 bases). This CDR3 is built from 15 residues. Germline V gene lookup returns CDR1 MNHNS and CDR2 SASEGT. Trimming cost V 2 bases and J 0 bases, with 8 bases left between them. This CDR3 reads CASSEYGGSNQPQHF. CDR3 DNA sequence: TGTGCCAGCAGTGAATATGGGGGTAGCAATCAGCCCCAGCATTTT.

The chain recombines TRBV13 with TRBJ2-1; D not certain. CDR3 length: 13 amino acids. Germline lookup yields CDR1 PRHDT and CDR2 FYEKMQ (reference sequence). V lost 3 bases, J lost 3 bases, and 6 bases lay in between. CDR3 amino acids: CASSLQFYNEQFF. CDR3 DNA sequence: TGTGCCAGCAGCTTGCAGTTCTACAATGAGCAGTTCTTC.

The chain has TRBV28 and TRBJ1-1, with a weak D call TRBD1 (5 bases). Trimming removed 0 bases at V and 1 base at J, with 6 bases between. There are 14 residues in the CDR3. CDR1 and CDR2 from the germline V gene are MDHEN and SYDVKM. The CDR3 here is CASSLWGENTEAFF. The CDR3 bases are TGTGCCAGCAGTTTATGGGGGGAGAACACTGAAGCTTTCTTT.

The chain employs TRBV28 and TRBJ2-7; D is possibly TRBD2 (6 bases). Per the germline V gene, CDR1 is MDHEN and CDR2 is SYDVKM. The CDR3 spans 14 residues. V shed 6 bases and J shed 0 bases, with 12 bases lying between them. CDR3 nucleotide sequence: TGTGCCAGCAGCCGGGGACTGCTCTCCTACGAGCAGTACTTC. Its translation: CASSRGLLSYEQYF.